What follows are 2 T cell receptor beta chains derived from one specimen sequenced in a study of cytomegalovirus exposure and HLA in healthy donors. This PCR relied on a set of 60 Vbeta primers and 13 Jbeta primers. The assay was immunoSEQ multiplex PCR, and TCRdb's table has in-frame clones only and misses some. Among around 92,000 clones, under 85% were seen once, and the ten largest hold approximately 3.7%. Material: PBMCs. These receptors were collected from a female donor in good health and CMV-seropositive.

The V and J genes are TRBV5-4 and TRBJ1-2, with no clear D. The CDR3 is 13 residues long. Trimming cost V 4 bases and J 5 bases, with 12 bases left between them. Germline V lookup: CDR1 SGHNT, CDR2 YYREEE (reference sequence). CDR3 in amino acids: CASSPERGYGYTF. The CDR3 region has the DNA TGTGCCAGCAGCCCCGAGAGAGGATATGGCTACACCTTC. Using reference TRBV5-4 and TRBJ1-2 for the parts outside the CDR3, the full variable domain is ETGVTQSPTHLIKTRGQQVTLRCSSQSGHNTVSWYQQALGQGPQFIFQYYREEENGRGNFPPRFSGLQFPNYSSELNVNALELDDSALYLCASSPERGYGYTFGSGTRLTVV.

The chain links TRBV6-1 to TRBJ2-3, with D possibly TRBD2 on 5 matching bases. The germline V gene has CDR1 MNHNS and CDR2 SASEGT. This CDR3 contains 12 residues. The V and J ends lost 7 bases and 7 bases respectively, with 12 bases between them. The CDR3 reads CASTPGGNTQYF. DNA of the CDR3: TGTGCCAGCACGCCTGGAGGAAATACGCAGTATTTT.